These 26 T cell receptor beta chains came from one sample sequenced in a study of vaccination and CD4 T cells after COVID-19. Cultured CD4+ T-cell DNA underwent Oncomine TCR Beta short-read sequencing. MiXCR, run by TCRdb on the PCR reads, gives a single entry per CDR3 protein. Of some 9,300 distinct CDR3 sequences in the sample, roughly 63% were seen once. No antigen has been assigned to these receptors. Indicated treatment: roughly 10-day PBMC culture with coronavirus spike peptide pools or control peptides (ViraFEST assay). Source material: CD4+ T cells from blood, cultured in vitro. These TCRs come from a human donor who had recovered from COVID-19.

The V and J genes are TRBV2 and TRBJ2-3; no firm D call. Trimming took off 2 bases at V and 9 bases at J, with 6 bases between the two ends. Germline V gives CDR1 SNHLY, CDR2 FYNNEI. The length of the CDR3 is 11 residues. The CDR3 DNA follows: TGTGCCAGCAGTGAACGCCGAACGCAGTATTTT. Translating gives CASSERRTQYF.

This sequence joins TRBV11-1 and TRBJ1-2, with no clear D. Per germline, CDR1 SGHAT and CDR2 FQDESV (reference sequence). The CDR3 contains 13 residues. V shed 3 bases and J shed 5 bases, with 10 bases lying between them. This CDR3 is CASSFTEQYGYTF. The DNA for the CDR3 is TGTGCCAGCAGCTTTACCGAGCAGTATGGCTACACCTTC.

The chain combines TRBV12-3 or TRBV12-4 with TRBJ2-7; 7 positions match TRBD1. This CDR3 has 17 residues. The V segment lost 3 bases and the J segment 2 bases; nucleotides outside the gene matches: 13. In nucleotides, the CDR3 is TGTGCCAGCAGTTTGACTCTCCTGACAGGGCCTACCTACGAGCAGTACTTC. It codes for CASSLTLLTGPTYEQYF.

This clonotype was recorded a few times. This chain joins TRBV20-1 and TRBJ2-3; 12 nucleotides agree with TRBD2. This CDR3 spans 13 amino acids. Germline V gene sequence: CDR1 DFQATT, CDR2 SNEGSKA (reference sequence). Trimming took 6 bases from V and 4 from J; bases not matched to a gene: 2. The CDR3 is CSARTSGADTQYF. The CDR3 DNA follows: TGCAGTGCAAGGACTAGCGGGGCAGATACGCAGTATTTT.

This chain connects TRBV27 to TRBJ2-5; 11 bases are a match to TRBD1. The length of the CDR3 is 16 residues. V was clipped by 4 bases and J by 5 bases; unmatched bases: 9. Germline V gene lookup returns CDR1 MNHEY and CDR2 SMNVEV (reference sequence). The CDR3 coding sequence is TGTGCCAGCAGTTCCCTCTTCGGACAGGGGGCCGAGACCCAGTACTTC. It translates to CASSSLFGQGAETQYF.

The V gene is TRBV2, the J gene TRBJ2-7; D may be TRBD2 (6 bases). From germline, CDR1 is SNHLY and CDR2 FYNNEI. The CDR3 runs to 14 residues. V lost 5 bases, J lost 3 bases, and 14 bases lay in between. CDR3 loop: CASSTSHWDYEQYF. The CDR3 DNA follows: TGTGCCAGCAGTACTAGCCATTGGGACTACGAGCAGTACTTC.

The CDR3: CASSLVGRGNDEQYF. The CDR3, as DNA: TGCGCCAGCAGCTTGGTGGGCAGGGGGAATGACGAGCAGTACTTC. The chain joins TRBV5-1 to TRBJ2-7; TRBD1 matches at 7 bases. Germline trimming cut 0 bases from V and 5 bases from J; bases unmatched to any gene: 8. Per germline, CDR1 SGHRS and CDR2 YFSETQ. CDR3 size: 15 residues.

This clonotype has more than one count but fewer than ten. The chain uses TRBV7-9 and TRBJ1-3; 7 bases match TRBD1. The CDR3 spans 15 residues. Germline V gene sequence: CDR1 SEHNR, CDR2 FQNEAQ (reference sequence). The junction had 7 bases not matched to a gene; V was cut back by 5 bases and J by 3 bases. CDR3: CASSQTGDGGNTIYF. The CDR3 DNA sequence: TGTGCCAGCAGCCAAACAGGGGATGGTGGAAACACCATATATTTT.

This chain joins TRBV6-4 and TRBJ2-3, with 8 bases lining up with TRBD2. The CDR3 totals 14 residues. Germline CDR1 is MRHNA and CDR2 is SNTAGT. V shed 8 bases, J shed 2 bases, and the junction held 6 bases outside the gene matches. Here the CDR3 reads CASGLGGATDTQYF. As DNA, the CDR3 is TGTGCCAGCGGCCTCGGGGGGGCCACAGATACGCAGTATTTT.

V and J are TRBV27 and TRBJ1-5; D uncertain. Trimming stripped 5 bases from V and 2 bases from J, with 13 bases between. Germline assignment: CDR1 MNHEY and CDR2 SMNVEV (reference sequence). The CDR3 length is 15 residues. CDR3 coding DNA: TGTGCCAGCAGTCCCTTTTCAATAGGCAATCAGCCCCAGCATTTT. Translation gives CASSPFSIGNQPQHF.

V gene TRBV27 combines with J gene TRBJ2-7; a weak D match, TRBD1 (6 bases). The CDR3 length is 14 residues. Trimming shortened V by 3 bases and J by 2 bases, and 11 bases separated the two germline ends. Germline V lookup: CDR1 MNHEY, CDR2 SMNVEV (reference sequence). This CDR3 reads CASSFSQGPYEQYF. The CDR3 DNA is TGTGCCAGCAGTTTCTCTCAGGGGCCCTACGAGCAGTACTTC.

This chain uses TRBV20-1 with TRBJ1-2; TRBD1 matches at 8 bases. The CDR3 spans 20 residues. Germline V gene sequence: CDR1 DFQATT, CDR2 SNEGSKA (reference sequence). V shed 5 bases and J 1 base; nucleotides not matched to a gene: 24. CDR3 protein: CSALARPGEGTGLINYGYTF. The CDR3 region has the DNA TGCAGTGCTCTCGCTCGTCCGGGTGAGGGGACAGGATTAATTAACTATGGCTACACCTTC.

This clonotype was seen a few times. CDR3 nucleotide sequence: TGTGCCATCCAAGACAGCGTCACAGATACGCAGTATTTT. Translating gives CAIQDSVTDTQYF. The chain employs TRBV6-1 and TRBJ2-3; possibly TRBD1 for D (5 bases). This CDR3 has 13 amino acids. The germline V gene has CDR1 MNHNS and CDR2 SASEGT. V was shortened by 10 bases and J by 2 bases, with 13 bases between the two germline ends.

The CDR3 spells CASSIFTVLSTDTQYF. CDR3 DNA sequence: TGTGCCAGTAGTATCTTCACGGTCCTTAGCACAGATACGCAGTATTTT. The V call is TRBV19, the J call TRBJ2-3; D uncertain. The germline V gene has CDR1 LNHDA and CDR2 SQIVND (reference sequence). The CDR3 extends over 16 amino acids. V lost 3 bases and J 0 bases, leaving 13 bases between the germline ends.

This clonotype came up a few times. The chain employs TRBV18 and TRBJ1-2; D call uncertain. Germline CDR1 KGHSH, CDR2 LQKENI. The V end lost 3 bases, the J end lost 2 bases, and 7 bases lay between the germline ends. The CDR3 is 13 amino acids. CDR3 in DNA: TGTGCCAGCTCACCTGACCAGAACTATGGCTACACCTTC. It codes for CASSPDQNYGYTF.

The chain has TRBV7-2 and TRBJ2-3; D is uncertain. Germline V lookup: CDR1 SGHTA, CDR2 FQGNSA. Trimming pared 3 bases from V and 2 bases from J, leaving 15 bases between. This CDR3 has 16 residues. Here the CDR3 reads CASSLWGIGDTDTQYF. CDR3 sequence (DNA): TGTGCCAGCAGCTTGTGGGGAATTGGGGACACAGATACGCAGTATTTT.

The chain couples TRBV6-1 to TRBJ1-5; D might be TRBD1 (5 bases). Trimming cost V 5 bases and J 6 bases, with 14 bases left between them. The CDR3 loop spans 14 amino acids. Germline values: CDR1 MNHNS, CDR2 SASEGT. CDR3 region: CASSRRGVGQPQHF. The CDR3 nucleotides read TGTGCCAGCAGTCGACGGGGGGTTGGTCAGCCCCAGCATTTT.

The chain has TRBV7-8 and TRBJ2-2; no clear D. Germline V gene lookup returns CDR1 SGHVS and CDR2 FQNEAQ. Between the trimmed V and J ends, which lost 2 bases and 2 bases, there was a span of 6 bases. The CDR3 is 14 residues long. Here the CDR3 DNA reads TGTGCCAGCAGCTTACGGGTAAACACCGGGGAGCTGTTTTTT. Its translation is CASSLRVNTGELFF.

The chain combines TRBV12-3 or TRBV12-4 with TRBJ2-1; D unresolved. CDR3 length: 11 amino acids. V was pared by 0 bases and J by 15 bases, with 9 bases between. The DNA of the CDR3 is TGTGCCAGCAGTTTAGCATCTTCCCGGTTCTTC. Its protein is CASSLASSRFF.

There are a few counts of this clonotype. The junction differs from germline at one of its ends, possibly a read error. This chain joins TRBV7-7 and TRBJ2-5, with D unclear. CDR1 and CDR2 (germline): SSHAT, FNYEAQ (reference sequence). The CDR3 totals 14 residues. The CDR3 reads CASSLQFSEETQYF. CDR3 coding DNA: TGTGCTAGCAGCTTACAATTCAGCGAAGAGACCCAGTACTTC. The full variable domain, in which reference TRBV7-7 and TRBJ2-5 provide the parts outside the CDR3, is GAGVSQSPRYKVTKRGQDVTLRCDPISSHATLYWYQQALGQGPEFLTYFNYEAQPDKSGLPSDRFSAERPEGSISTLTIQRTEQRDSAMYRCASSLQFSEETQYFGPGTRLLVL.

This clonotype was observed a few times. The chain's CDR3 is CASSLLGLANTGELFF. The CDR3 DNA is TGTGCCAGCAGCTTATTGGGACTAGCTAACACCGGGGAGCTGTTTTTT. The chain couples TRBV7-3 to TRBJ2-2; TRBD2 matches 9 bases. CDR3 size: 16 residues. The germline CDR1 and CDR2 sequences are SGHTA and FQGTGA. The V and J ends lost 2 bases and 2 bases, in that order; junction bases with no gene match: 3.

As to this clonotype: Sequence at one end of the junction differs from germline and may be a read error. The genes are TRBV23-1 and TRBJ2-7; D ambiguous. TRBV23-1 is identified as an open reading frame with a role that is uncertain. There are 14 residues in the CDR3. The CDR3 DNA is TGCGCCAGCAGTAAATCCGAGCGCTTTTACGAGCAGTACTTT. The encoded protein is CASSKSERFYEQYF.

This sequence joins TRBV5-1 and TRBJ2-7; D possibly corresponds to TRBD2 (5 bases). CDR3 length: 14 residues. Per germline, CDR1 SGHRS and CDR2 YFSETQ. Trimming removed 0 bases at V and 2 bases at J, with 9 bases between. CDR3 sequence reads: CASSLGGYPYEQYF. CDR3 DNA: TGCGCCAGCAGCTTGGGAGGGTACCCCTACGAGCAGTACTTC.

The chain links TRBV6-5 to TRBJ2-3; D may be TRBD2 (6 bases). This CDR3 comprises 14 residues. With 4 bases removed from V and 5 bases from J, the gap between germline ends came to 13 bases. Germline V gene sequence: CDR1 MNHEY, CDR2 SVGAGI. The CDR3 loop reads CASSLGMRGDTQYF. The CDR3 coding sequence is TGTGCCAGCAGTTTAGGAATGCGGGGAGATACGCAGTATTTT.

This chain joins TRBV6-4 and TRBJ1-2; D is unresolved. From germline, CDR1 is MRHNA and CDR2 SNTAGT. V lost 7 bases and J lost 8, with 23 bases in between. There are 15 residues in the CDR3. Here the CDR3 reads CASIIIGSSLWGYTF. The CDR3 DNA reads TGTGCCAGCATTATAATAGGGAGCAGCCTGTGGGGCTACACCTTC.

The CDR3 loop is CASSRQGAYEEQYF. CDR3 sequence (DNA): TGTGCCAGCAGCCGACAGGGGGCCTACGAAGAGCAGTACTTC. J is TRBJ2-1 and V is TRBV11-1; 10 bases are shared with TRBD1. The DNA end lines up better with TRBJ2-7; the J call may be wrong. The length of the CDR3 is 14 residues. Germline-derived CDR1 and CDR2 are SGHAT and FQDESV (reference sequence).